These T cell receptor beta chains were read from a single sample in a study of T cells in Graves' hyperthyroidism and ophthalmopathy. One entry per CDR3 protein results from TCRdb running MiXCR on the multiplex PCR reads. The table has 300,000 to 450,000 distinct CDR3 sequences, roughly 14% seen once; the top ten hold 9.5% to 12%. The sequenced sample was blood. The receptors come from a woman aged 60-70 years with Graves' hyperthyroidism. Both conserved end residues are part of each CDR3. D genes are given only for firm matches. Some rows have no size entry. The others give once, few or many, or a class for an expanded clone.

abundance,v_gene,j_gene,d_gene,CDR3aa,CDR3nt
-,TRBV6-1,TRBJ1-1,-,CASSEPRLYTEAFF,TGTGCCAGCAGTGAACCCAGACTATACACTGAAGCTTTCTTT
few,TRBV7-2,TRBJ1-5,-,CASSFQVADQPQHF,TGTGCCAGCAGCTTTCAGGTGGCGGATCAGCCCCAGCATTTT
many,TRBV30,TRBJ1-2,-,CAWKRKRDVHGYTF,TGTGCCTGGAAAAGAAAAAGGGACGTTCATGGCTACACCTTC
-,TRBV19,TRBJ1-6,TRBD1,CASSWTGGNSPLHF,TGTGCCAGTAGTTGGACAGGGGGTAATTCACCCCTCCACTTT
many,TRBV5-1,TRBJ2-7,-,CASSKGRTRDEQYF,TGCGCCAGCAGCAAGGGACGGACCCGGGACGAGCAGTACTTC
-,TRBV19,TRBJ2-7,-,CASSIGNQQYF,TGTGCCAGTAGTATAGGCAACCAGCAGTACTTC
few,TRBV28,TRBJ2-7,TRBD2,CASSLPLLANTRYEQYF,TGTGCCAGCAGTTTACCCCTACTAGCGAACACTAGGTACGAGCAGTACTTC
few,TRBV29-1,TRBJ2-7,-,CSVEDDAYEQYF,TGCAGCGTTGAAGACGACGCCTACGAGCAGTACTTC
many,TRBV5-6,TRBJ2-3,-,CASSWRGEGTDTQYF,TGTGCCAGCAGTTGGAGAGGGGAAGGCACAGATACGCAGTATTTT
-,TRBV30,TRBJ2-1,-,CAWTKGGIEQGFF,TGTGCCTGGACGAAAGGGGGGATAGAGCAGGGGTTCTTC
-,TRBV4-1,TRBJ2-7,TRBD2,CASSQVGLARYEQYF,TGCGCCAGCAGCCAAGTCGGACTAGCCCGCTACGAGCAGTACTTC
many,TRBV28,TRBJ2-3,-,CASRSWVGLSTDTQYF,TGTGCCAGCAGATCCTGGGTGGGGCTAAGCACAGATACGCAGTATTTT
-,TRBV4-2,TRBJ2-3,TRBD2,CASSQVTSGNTDTQYF,TGTGCCAGCAGCCAAGTAACTAGCGGAAACACAGATACGCAGTATTTT
many,TRBV7-8,TRBJ2-4,-,CASSAFVKNIQYF,TGTGCCAGTTCAGCGTTCGTCAAAAACATTCAGTACTTC
few,TRBV4-1,TRBJ2-2,-,CASSQFNRDGELFF,TGCGCCAGCAGCCAATTCAACCGAGACGGGGAGCTGTTTTTT
many,TRBV20-1,TRBJ2-1,TRBD1,CSAMGQVGYNEQFF,TGCAGTGCTATGGGACAGGTTGGCTACAATGAGCAGTTCTTC
-,TRBV5-1,TRBJ2-3,TRBD2,CASSLVTLAGSPAYKYF,TGCGCCAGCAGCTTGGTAACACTAGCGGGATCCCCAGCTTATAAGTATTTT
many,TRBV11-3,TRBJ2-7,TRBD1,CASTQSWDRDTYEQYF,TGTGCCAGCACCCAATCGTGGGACAGGGATACCTACGAGCAGTACTTC
many,TRBV7-2,TRBJ2-5,-,CASSLHSAQGETQYF,TGTGCCAGCAGCTTACACAGCGCCCAGGGAGAGACCCAGTACTTC
-,TRBV27,TRBJ2-1,TRBD2,CASSPQLAGVGEQFF,TGTGCCAGCAGTCCCCAACTAGCGGGAGTTGGTGAGCAGTTCTTC
many,TRBV13,TRBJ2-1,TRBD2,CASSLGLAGGFDNEQFF,TGTGCCAGCAGCTTGGGACTAGCGGGAGGTTTCGACAATGAGCAGTTCTTC
few,TRBV20-1,TRBJ2-1,-,CSAPSGGLSNEQFF,TGCAGTGCCCCCTCCGGGGGATTGAGCAATGAGCAGTTCTTC
few,TRBV4-2,TRBJ2-2,TRBD2,CASSRGLADTGELFF,TGTGCCAGCAGCCGCGGACTAGCGGACACCGGGGAGCTGTTTTTT
-,TRBV9,TRBJ2-1,-,CASSETYNEQFF,TGTGCCAGCAGCGAGACCTACAATGAGCAGTTCTTC
-,TRBV10-1,TRBJ2-2,TRBD1,CASRGQGPGELFF,TGCGCCAGCAGAGGACAGGGGCCCGGGGAGCTGTTTTTT
many,TRBV2,TRBJ1-3,-,CASVQVLLDSGNTIYF,TGTGCCAGCGTACAGGTCCTCCTTGACTCTGGAAACACCATATATTTT
-,TRBV10-3,TRBJ1-2,-,CAISESTQMGYTF,TGTGCCATCAGTGAGTCGACGCAGATGGGCTACACCTTC
many,TRBV18,TRBJ2-1,TRBD1,CASSPDLRGTGNEQFF,TGTGCCAGCTCACCGGATCTTAGAGGGACAGGGAATGAGCAGTTCTTC
many,TRBV5-1,TRBJ1-2,-,CASSPGRRANYGYTF,TGCGCCAGCAGCCCGGGGCGAAGAGCTAACTATGGCTACACCTTC
few,TRBV2,TRBJ1-5,-,CASTQGSGSNQPQHF,TGTGCCAGCACCCAGGGATCTGGGAGCAATCAGCCCCAGCATTTT
many,TRBV6-2/TRBV6-3,TRBJ2-5,-,CASSYGGTQETQYF,TGTGCCAGCAGTTACGGCGGGACCCAAGAGACCCAGTACTTC
few,TRBV11-2,TRBJ2-6,-,CASSLGSSSSGANVLTF,TGTGCCAGCAGCTTAGGAAGTTCTAGCTCTGGGGCCAACGTCCTGACTTTC
many,TRBV7-2,TRBJ2-7,-,CASSQGTDEQYF,TGTGCCAGCAGCCAGGGAACGGACGAGCAGTACTTC